This T cell receptor beta chain was recovered during a study of T cell responses to AZD1222 COVID-19 vaccine. For this clone: Its matching antigen is unknown.

The protocol was immunoSEQ multiplex PCR, while the TCRdb copy is restricted to in-frame clones and leaves out a portion. The sample has 150,000 to 200,000 clones; 80% to 95% are singletons. Study-level points and caveats: AZD1222 recipients seropositive at baseline numbered only 5 to 7. After two AZD1222 doses, spike-specific TCR breadth and depth rose versus day 0.

The CDR3 totals 11 residues. Germline values: CDR1 SGHAT, CDR2 FQNNGV. V shed 5 bases and J shed 2 bases, with 4 bases lying between them. The V gene is TRBV11-2, the J gene TRBJ2-7; the D is unclear. The receptor's source is an adult who received the AZD1222 COVID-19 vaccine. The material sequenced was peripheral blood, taken 28 days after the second AZD1222 dose. In DNA, the CDR3 is TGTGCCAGCAGCCCAGCCTACGAGCAGTACTTC. Protein product: CASSPAYEQYF. The whole variable domain, remainder taken from reference TRBV11-2 and TRBJ2-7, is EAGVAQSPRYKIIEKRQSVAFWCNPISGHATLYWYQQILGQGPKLLIQFQNNGVVDDSQLPKDRFSAERLKGVDSTLKIQPAKLEDSAVYLCASSPAYEQYFGPGTRLTVT.